These 23 T cell receptor beta chains were all obtained from the same sample, sequenced in a study of blood T cell repertoires in COVID-19. TCRdb's table, derived via immunoSEQ multiplex PCR, lists solely in-frame clones and lacks some. The data show about 180,000 clones, 86% seen once. The sample comprised peripheral blood. Receptors were obtained from a man between 65 and 79 years old with active or convalescent COVID-19.

V is TRBV7-8 and J is TRBJ1-1, with D possibly matching TRBD1 (6 bases). The CDR3 runs to 15 residues. V gave up 1 base and J gave up 0 bases, with 9 bases separating them. Germline V gene data show CDR1 as SGHVS and CDR2 as FQNEAQ. In DNA, the CDR3 is TGTGCCAGCAGCTTAGGGGGGCGGCTGAACACTGAAGCTTTCTTT. Protein: CASSLGGRLNTEAFF. Filled out from reference TRBV7-8 and TRBJ1-1, the complete variable domain reads GAGVSQSPRYKVAKRGQDVALRCDPISGHVSLFWYQQALGQGPEFLTYFQNEAQLDKSGLPSDRFFAERPEGSVSTLKIQRTQQEDSAVYLCASSLGGRLNTEAFFGQGTRLTVV.

V and J are TRBV19 and TRBJ2-4, with D possibly matching TRBD1 (6 bases). Germline CDR1 and CDR2: LNHDA and SQIVND (reference sequence). The CDR3 loop spans 13 amino acids. Deletions cut 6 bases from V and 12 bases from J, with 18 bases between. The CDR3 DNA reads as TGTGCCAGTAGATCTCTCGGACAGTTAAGTCAGTACTTC. Translation: CASRSLGQLSQYF.

CDR3 in amino acids: CASSVGGVYSPLHF. The DNA of the CDR3 is TGTGCCAGCAGTGTGGGGGGAGTATATTCACCCCTCCACTTT. The chain joins TRBV2 to TRBJ1-6; maybe TRBD1 (5 bases). Trimming stripped 4 bases from V and 8 bases from J, with 12 bases between. This CDR3 is built from 14 residues. CDR1 is SNHLY and CDR2 is FYNNEI in the germline V gene.

There are a few counts of this clone. V gene TRBV14 combines with J gene TRBJ2-3; possibly TRBD2 for D (5 bases). The CDR3 runs 15 residues. V lost 4 bases and J lost 5, with 16 bases in between. Germline loops: CDR1 SGHDN, CDR2 FVKESK. The CDR3 here is CASSRLGPRGDTQYF. In DNA form, the CDR3 reads TGTGCCAGCAGCCGCCTGGGTCCCCGGGGAGATACGCAGTATTTT.

This clone has a single count. The gene calls are TRBV7-8 and TRBJ2-7, with a possible D match to TRBD2 (5 bases). V lost 2 bases and J 3 bases, leaving 11 bases between the germline ends. In germline, CDR1 is SGHVS, CDR2 FQNEAQ. The CDR3 contains 14 residues. The CDR3 region has the DNA TGTGCCAGCAGCTTATTTGAGGGTAGCTACGAGCAGTACTTC. Translation gives CASSLFEGSYEQYF.

Here the CDR3 DNA reads TGTGCCAGCACCATCTTATCCGCGGGAGGAAGCTACGAGCAGTACTTC. Translating gives CASTILSAGGSYEQYF. The chain uses TRBV28 and TRBJ2-7, with 8 bases fitting TRBD2. The germline V gene encodes CDR1 MDHEN and CDR2 SYDVKM. The CDR3 is 16 amino acids. With V trimmed by 7 bases and J by 3 bases, 14 bases remained unmatched.

V gene TRBV9 combines with J gene TRBJ2-1, with 12 bases matching TRBD1. J was trimmed by 2 bases and V by 4 bases; bases with no gene match: 4. Germline assignment: CDR1 SGDLS and CDR2 YYNGEE. CDR3 length: 16 amino acids. As DNA, the CDR3 is TGTGCCAGCAGCCCGGGGACAGGGGGCCCCTACAATGAGCAGTTCTTC. It is translated as CASSPGTGGPYNEQFF.

The V gene is TRBV18, the J gene TRBJ1-2; D not certain. CDR3 length: 14 residues. V lost 5 bases and J lost 6, with 16 bases in between. Germline V lookup: CDR1 KGHSH, CDR2 LQKENI. The CDR3 protein is CASSAFRGKDGYTF. The CDR3 DNA is TGTGCCAGCTCAGCCTTTCGGGGTAAGGATGGCTACACCTTC.

This clone was picked up a small number of times. The chain couples TRBV7-2 to TRBJ1-6; D is perhaps TRBD1 (6 bases). The CDR3 loop spans 18 amino acids. The V gene's germline CDR1 is SGHTA and CDR2 FQGNSA. V lost 5 bases to trimming and J lost 4 bases, with 21 bases between them. As DNA, the CDR3 is TGTGCCAGCAGCCCGGCGGTGGGACACAGGGAATATAATTCACCCCTCCACTTT. Translated: CASSPAVGHREYNSPLHF.

The chain carries TRBV3-1 (or the pseudogene TRBV3-2) and TRBJ1-4, with a possible D match to TRBD1 (6 bases). The CDR3 is 14 residues long. Germline assignment: CDR1 LGHDT and CDR2 YNNKEL (reference sequence). V was trimmed by 1 base and J by 6 bases, leaving 9 bases between them. CDR3 in amino acids: CASSQVTGHEKLFF. Written as DNA, the CDR3 is TGTGCCAGCAGCCAAGTAACAGGGCATGAAAAACTGTTTTTT.

The chain has TRBV5-1 and TRBJ1-1; D is unclear. CDR1 and CDR2 (germline): SGHRS, YFSETQ. The CDR3 extends over 14 amino acids. Trimming shortened V by 5 bases and J by 1 base, and 12 bases separated the two germline ends. The CDR3 loop reads CASRDKVWNTEAFF. Here the CDR3 DNA reads TGCGCCAGCAGAGACAAAGTGTGGAACACTGAAGCTTTCTTT.

J is TRBJ1-5 and V is TRBV28; D remains ambiguous. Trimming left V 0 bases short and J 6 bases short, with 12 bases between. This CDR3 spans 15 amino acids. The germline V gene has CDR1 MDHEN and CDR2 SYDVKM. CDR3 nucleotides: TGTGCCAGCAGTTTATGGGGCAGCTCCGGTCAGCCCCAGCATTTT. This codes for CASSLWGSSGQPQHF.

This clone was recorded once. The V gene is TRBV7-2, the J gene TRBJ2-1, with 8 bases aligning to TRBD2. Germline loops: CDR1 SGHTA, CDR2 FQGNSA. J was trimmed by 15 bases and V by 5 bases; bases with no gene match: 9. The CDR3 is made up of 12 amino acids. The DNA for the CDR3 is TGTGCCAGCAGCCCGTCGGGGGGGAGCCTGTTCTTC. Its translation: CASSPSGGSLFF.

V usage is TRBV28 and J usage is TRBJ2-1; a weak D match, TRBD2 (5 bases). The CDR3 is 13 amino acids. Germline values: CDR1 MDHEN, CDR2 SYDVKM. The V and J ends lost 11 bases and 2 bases respectively, with 13 bases between them. CDR3 in amino acids: CASVGVPYNEQFF. The CDR3 coding sequence is TGTGCCTCTGTCGGGGTTCCCTACAATGAGCAGTTCTTC.

The chain couples TRBV5-4 to TRBJ1-4; 8 bases line up with TRBD1. This CDR3 region has 14 residues. The germline V gene has CDR1 SGHNT and CDR2 YYREEE (reference sequence). V lost 2 bases, J lost 8 bases, and 5 bases stayed unmatched. The CDR3 spells CASSFDRGYEKLFF. Written as DNA, the CDR3 is TGTGCCAGCAGCTTTGACAGGGGTTACGAAAAACTGTTTTTT. Using reference TRBV5-4 and TRBJ1-4 for the parts outside the CDR3, the full variable domain is ETGVTQSPTHLIKTRGQQVTLRCSSQSGHNTVSWYQQALGQGPQFIFQYYREEENGRGNFPPRFSGLQFPNYSSELNVNALELDDSALYLCASSFDRGYEKLFFGSGTQLSVL.

The CDR3 reads CASSPLGGLEKLFF. CDR3 sequence (DNA): TGTGCCAGCAGTCCTTTGGGGGGTCTTGAAAAACTGTTTTTT. The V gene is TRBV28, the J gene TRBJ1-4; perhaps TRBD1 as D (5 bases). V lost 5 bases, J lost 7 bases, and 14 bases lay in between. This CDR3 region has 14 residues. Germline CDR1 and CDR2: MDHEN and SYDVKM.

The rearrangement uses TRBV27 and TRBJ2-3; 9 bases map to TRBD2. There are 18 residues in the CDR3. Per the germline V gene, CDR1 is MNHEY and CDR2 is SMNVEV (reference sequence). The junction had 11 bases not matched to a gene; V was cut back by 4 bases and J by 0 bases. The CDR3 region has the DNA TGTGCCAGCAGTTGGATGGCTAGCGGGGCCACTAGCACAGATACGCAGTATTTT. Amino acid sequence: CASSWMASGATSTDTQYF.

CDR3 protein: CSASTGEYGYTF. Here the CDR3 DNA reads TGCAGCGCTTCGACAGGAGAATATGGCTACACCTTC. This chain connects TRBV29-1 to TRBJ1-2, with D perhaps TRBD1 (6 bases). Germline CDR1 is SQVTM and CDR2 is ANQGSEA. The CDR3 totals 12 residues. V lost 7 bases to trimming and J lost 5 bases, with 14 bases between them.

The J gene is TRBJ1-3, the V gene TRBV19, with TRBD1 identical over 7 bases. The V gene end was trimmed by 8 bases and the J gene end by 0 bases; junction bases not matched to a gene: 13. There are 17 residues in the CDR3. The germline V gene encodes CDR1 LNHDA and CDR2 SQIVND (reference sequence). The CDR3 spells CASSGQAALSSGNTIYF. In nucleotides, the CDR3 is TGTGCCAGTTCAGGACAGGCAGCCTTGAGCTCTGGAAACACCATATATTTT.

The CDR3 sequence is CASSTRDRLRGYTF. The CDR3 bases are TGTGCCAGTAGTACCCGGGACAGGCTGCGGGGCTACACCTTC. The chain uses TRBV19 and TRBJ1-2; 8 nucleotides agree with TRBD1. There are 14 residues in the CDR3. The V gene end was trimmed by 4 bases and the J gene end by 8 bases; junction bases not matched to a gene: 9. Germline V gene lookup returns CDR1 LNHDA and CDR2 SQIVND (reference sequence).

The chain has TRBV18 and TRBJ2-2, with 11 positions matching TRBD2. V was pared by 4 bases and J by 0 bases, with 1 base of the junction left unmatched. Per the germline V gene, CDR1 is KGHSH and CDR2 is LQKENI. This CDR3 comprises 16 residues. In DNA form, the CDR3 reads TGTGCCAGCTCACTACTAGCGGGGGCGAACACCGGGGAGCTGTTTTTT. Translating gives CASSLLAGANTGELFF.

This rearrangement joins TRBV16 to TRBJ2-2; D not resolved. Germline loops: CDR1 KGHSY, CDR2 FQNENV. Trimming removed 7 bases from V and 2 bases from J, with 14 bases in between. The CDR3 consists of 15 residues. CDR3 amino acids: CASIREEENTGELFF. The DNA of the CDR3 is TGTGCCAGCATACGCGAAGAAGAAAACACCGGGGAGCTGTTTTTT.

The genes are TRBV27 and TRBJ2-2, with no clear D. The CDR3 is 14 residues long. V gave up 2 bases and J gave up 1 base, with 5 bases separating them. Germline V gene sequence: CDR1 MNHEY, CDR2 SMNVEV (reference sequence). DNA for the CDR3: TGTGCCAGCAGTTTAGCCAGGAACACCGGGGAGCTGTTTTTT. Translated: CASSLARNTGELFF.